This TCR beta chain derives from a study of CD8 T cells in Susac syndrome. This CDR3 contains 16 residues. V shed 1 base and J shed 5 bases, with 16 bases lying between them. The V gene's germline CDR1 is SGDLS and CDR2 YYNGEE. TCR beta sequencing covered blood CD8+ and CD4+ T cells. The multiple sclerosis controls comprised treatment-naive patients whose relapsing-remitting disease was stable or active. While CD8+ and CD4+ T cells were isolated negatively, TEMRA cells were enriched by FACS. With random hexamers, roughly 0.5 to 1 ug RNA was reverse transcribed. A multiplex approach, immunoSEQ multiplex PCR, amplified TCR beta CDR3 across 54 Vbeta and 13 Jbeta. TCRdb independently ran MiXCR on the immunoSEQ multiplex PCR reads; one entry per CDR3 protein. This table holds 200,000 or so distinct CDR3 sequences, about 96% found once.

The specimen was CD4+ T cells from PBMCs. The chain is built from TRBV9 and TRBJ2-1; possibly TRBD2 for D (6 bases). This clonotype originated in a human donor with multiple sclerosis. CDR3 nucleotide sequence: TGTGCCAGCAGCGTACGGGGGATCCCAAGTGACAATGAGCAGTTCTTC. It encodes CASSVRGIPSDNEQFF.